The clone carrying this TCR beta chain was seen a single time. The data are from a study of Ad26.COV2.S vaccination and SARS-CoV-2 variants. Germline V CDR1 and CDR2: MNHEY, SVGAGI. V dropped 0 bases and J dropped 9 bases, with 9 bases sitting between them. There are 13 residues in the CDR3. The repertoire was sequenced with immunoSEQ multiplex PCR; TCRdb's copy has only in-frame clones and lacks some. Here the sample spans 430,000 or so clones, 85% to 90% being singletons. Treatment defined: over 15 received Ad26.COV2.S at low or high dose, single or two shots; several received placebo; per-sample allocation not given. After the first vaccine or placebo injection, samples were drawn on day 63.

Sequences were derived from peripheral blood, sampled in a trial of Ad26.COV2.S vaccine versus placebo. The J gene is TRBJ2-4, the V gene TRBV6-5; no definite D call. This TCR came from a person aged 18-65 years who received the Ad26.COV2.S COVID-19 vaccine or a placebo. CDR3 bases: TGTGCCAGCAGTTACTCCCTCCATGCCATTCAGTACTTC. Translated: CASSYSLHAIQYF.